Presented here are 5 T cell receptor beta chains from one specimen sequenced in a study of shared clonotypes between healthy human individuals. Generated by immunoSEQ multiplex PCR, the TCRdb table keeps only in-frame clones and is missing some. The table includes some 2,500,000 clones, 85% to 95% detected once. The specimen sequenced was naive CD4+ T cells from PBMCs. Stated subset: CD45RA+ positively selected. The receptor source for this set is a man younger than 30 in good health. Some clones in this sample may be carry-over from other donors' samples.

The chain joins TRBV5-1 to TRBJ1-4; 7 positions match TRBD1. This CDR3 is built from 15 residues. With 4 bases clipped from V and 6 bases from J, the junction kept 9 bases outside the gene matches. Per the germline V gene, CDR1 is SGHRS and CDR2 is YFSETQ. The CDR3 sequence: CASSAVTGRYEKLFF. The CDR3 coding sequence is TGCGCCAGCAGCGCCGTGACAGGGCGGTATGAAAAACTGTTTTTT.

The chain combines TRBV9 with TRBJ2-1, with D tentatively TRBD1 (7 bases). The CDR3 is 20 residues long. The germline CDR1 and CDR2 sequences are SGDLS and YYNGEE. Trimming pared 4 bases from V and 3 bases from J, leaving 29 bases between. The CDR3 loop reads CASSPQMGFIRQGGYNEQFF. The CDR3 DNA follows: TGTGCCAGCAGCCCCCAGATGGGTTTTATTCGACAGGGAGGCTACAATGAGCAGTTCTTC.

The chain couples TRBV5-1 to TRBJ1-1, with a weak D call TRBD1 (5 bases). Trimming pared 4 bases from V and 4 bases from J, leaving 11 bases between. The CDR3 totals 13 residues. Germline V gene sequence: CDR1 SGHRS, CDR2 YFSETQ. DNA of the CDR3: TGCGCCAGCAGCGAGGGGCTGAGCACTGAAGCTTTCTTT. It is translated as CASSEGLSTEAFF.

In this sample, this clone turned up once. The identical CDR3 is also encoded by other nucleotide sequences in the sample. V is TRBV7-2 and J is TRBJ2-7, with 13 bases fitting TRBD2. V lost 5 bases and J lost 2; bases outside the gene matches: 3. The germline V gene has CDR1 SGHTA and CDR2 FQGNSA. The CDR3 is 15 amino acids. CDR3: CASSLGTSGTYEQYF. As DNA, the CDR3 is TGTGCCAGCAGCCTGGGGACTAGCGGGACCTACGAGCAGTACTTC. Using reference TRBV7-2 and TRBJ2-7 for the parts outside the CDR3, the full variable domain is GAGVSQSPSNKVTEKGKDVELRCDPISGHTALYWYRQSLGQGLEFLIYFQGNSAPDKSGLPSDRFSAERTGGSVSTLTIQRTQQEDSAVYLCASSLGTSGTYEQYFGPGTRLTVT.

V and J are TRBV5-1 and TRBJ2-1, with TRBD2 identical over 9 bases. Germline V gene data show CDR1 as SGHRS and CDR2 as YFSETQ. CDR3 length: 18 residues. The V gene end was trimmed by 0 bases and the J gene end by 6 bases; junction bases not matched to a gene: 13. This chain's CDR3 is CASSLVLAGGLPPNEQFF. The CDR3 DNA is TGCGCCAGCAGCTTGGTATTGGCGGGAGGGCTTCCTCCCAATGAGCAGTTCTTC.